Shown below are 28 T cell receptor beta chains from a single sample sequenced in a study of blood T cell repertoires in COVID-19. The assay was immunoSEQ multiplex PCR, and TCRdb's table has in-frame clones only and misses some. The repertoire includes about 260,000 clones, 86% of them detected once, and roughly 2% sits in the top ten. The sample taken for sequencing was PBMCs or T cells enriched from blood (not recorded which). All receptors derive from a woman aged 45-60 years who had recovered from COVID-19.

The chain joins TRBV7-9 to TRBJ1-3; D unresolved. This CDR3 is 14 amino acids long. Trimming pared 5 bases from V and 1 base from J, leaving 9 bases between. In germline, CDR1 is SEHNR, CDR2 FQNEAQ (reference sequence). DNA for the CDR3: TGTGCCAGCAGCCCCACAGTATCTGGAAACACCATATATTTT. Translated: CASSPTVSGNTIYF.

V and J are TRBV4-1 and TRBJ2-1, with D tentatively TRBD1 (6 bases). Germline values: CDR1 MGHRA, CDR2 YSYEKL. Trimming left V 1 base short and J 10 bases short, with 8 bases between. There are 12 residues in the CDR3. The CDR3 nucleotides are TGCGCCAGCAGCCAAGCAGGGGTCGAGCAGTTCTTC. This gives the protein CASSQAGVEQFF.

The chain links TRBV4-3 to TRBJ1-3; D unclear. The CDR3 sequence is 15 residues long. V lost 0 bases, J lost 0 bases, and 6 bases lay in between. The germline V gene has CDR1 LGHNA and CDR2 YSLEER. The CDR3 coding sequence is TGCGCCAGCAGCCAAGAACACCACTCTGGAAACACCATATATTTT. This sequence encodes CASSQEHHSGNTIYF.

The genes are TRBV6-1 and TRBJ2-1; unclear D gene. Germline V lookup: CDR1 MNHNS, CDR2 SASEGT. The CDR3 covers 13 residues. Trimming pared 1 base from V and 4 bases from J, leaving 5 bases between. CDR3 DNA sequence: TGTGCCAGCAGTGAAGGAGTTTACAATGAGCAGTTCTTC. Its protein is CASSEGVYNEQFF.

The chain uses TRBV28 and TRBJ2-2; possible D gene TRBD1, 5 bases. The CDR3 covers 15 residues. Germline CDR1 reads MDHEN; CDR2 reads SYDVKM. With 6 bases removed from V and 5 bases from J, the gap between germline ends came to 16 bases. The CDR3 reads CASSPRRVKTGELFF. CDR3 nucleotide sequence: TGTGCCAGCAGCCCCCGCAGGGTTAAGACCGGGGAGCTGTTTTTT.

The chain joins TRBV11-2 to TRBJ1-2, with a tentative D call TRBD1 (6 bases). CDR1 SGHAT and CDR2 FQNNGV come from the germline V gene. The CDR3 totals 12 residues. Deletions cut 5 bases from V and 8 bases from J, with 12 bases between. The CDR3 loop is CASSDTGLGYTF. In DNA, the CDR3 is TGTGCCAGCAGCGACACAGGGCTCGGCTACACCTTC.

The rearrangement joins TRBV18 to TRBJ2-7; tentatively, D is TRBD2 (5 bases). V lost 6 bases and J 2 bases, leaving 14 bases between the germline ends. Germline V gene lookup returns CDR1 KGHSH and CDR2 LQKENI. The CDR3 is made up of 14 amino acids. The CDR3 nucleotides are TGTGCCAGCTCGGAAGGGAGCGCGACCTACGAGCAGTACTTC. Protein product: CASSEGSATYEQYF.

This chain joins TRBV18 and TRBJ1-4; the D gene is possibly TRBD1 (6 bases). The CDR3 loop spans 16 amino acids. Per the germline V gene, CDR1 is KGHSH and CDR2 is LQKENI. Between the trimmed V and J ends, which lost 3 bases and 0 bases, there was a span of 11 bases. The CDR3: CASSPKNRATNEKLFF. CDR3 coding DNA: TGTGCCAGCTCACCGAAAAACAGGGCAACTAATGAAAAACTGTTTTTT.

The V gene is TRBV6-2 or TRBV6-3, the J gene TRBJ2-5; D is unresolved. The CDR3 contains 13 residues. CDR1 and CDR2 (germline): MNHEY, SVGEGT. The V gene lost 0 bases and the J gene lost 4 bases, with 6 bases spanning the gap. In nucleotides, the CDR3 is TGTGCCAGCAGTTACTCGGAGCTAGAGACCCAGTACTTC. This encodes CASSYSELETQYF.

This CDR3 reads CASSVTGTSGPLEQYF. DNA of the CDR3: TGTGCCAGCAGTGTAACCGGGACTAGCGGTCCCCTGGAGCAGTACTTC. The chain has TRBV27 and TRBJ2-7; TRBD2 matches at 11 bases. CDR3 size: 16 residues. Germline lookup yields CDR1 MNHEY and CDR2 SMNVEV (reference sequence). With 5 bases clipped from V and 7 bases from J, the junction kept 13 bases outside the gene matches.

The chain joins TRBV9 to TRBJ1-2; 12 bases fit TRBD1. V shed 7 bases and J 4 bases; nucleotides not matched to a gene: 11. Germline V CDR1 and CDR2: SGDLS, YYNGEE. The CDR3 covers 16 residues. The CDR3 protein is CASSLGGTGGGYGYTF. CDR3 nucleotide sequence: TGTGCCAGCTCCCTAGGCGGGACAGGGGGCGGCTATGGCTACACCTTC.

V usage is TRBV19 and J usage is TRBJ1-4; 10 bases are a match to TRBD1. Germline CDR1 is LNHDA and CDR2 is SQIVND (reference sequence). V lost 4 bases to trimming and J lost 4 bases; unmatched junction nucleotides: 6. CDR3 size: 16 residues. The CDR3 region is CASSKGQGEVNEKLFF. CDR3 DNA sequence: TGTGCCAGTAGTAAAGGACAGGGGGAGGTTAATGAAAAACTGTTTTTT.

The chain recombines TRBV6-5 with TRBJ1-4; no clear D gene. This CDR3 has 13 residues. Trimming took 9 bases from V and 4 from J, leaving 12 bases between them. Germline values: CDR1 MNHEY, CDR2 SVGAGI. The CDR3 sequence: CASSRNFNEKLFF. CDR3 bases: TGTGCCAGTAGCCGCAATTTTAATGAAAAACTGTTTTTT.

Only a few counts were recorded for this clone. CDR3 DNA sequence: TGTGCCAGCACCGACGACAGGGGATTAAACGAGCAGTACTTC. It codes for CASTDDRGLNEQYF. The chain uses TRBV25-1 and TRBJ2-7, with 8 bases matching TRBD1. The V segment lost 7 bases and the J segment 5 bases; nucleotides outside the gene matches: 10. The CDR3 is made up of 14 amino acids. Looked up from germline, CDR1 is MGHDK and CDR2 is SYGVNS.

The chain carries TRBV25-1 and TRBJ1-4, with 7 bases aligning to TRBD1. CDR1 is MGHDK, CDR2 SYGVNS, per germline. The CDR3 sequence is 15 residues long. The ends lost 3 bases at V and 4 bases at J; junction bases unmatched: 5. Here the CDR3 reads CASSDPTGSNEKLFF. CDR3 DNA sequence: TGTGCCAGCAGTGACCCGACAGGGAGTAATGAAAAACTGTTTTTT.

This chain uses TRBV28 with TRBJ2-7; 9 bases fit TRBD2. The germline V gene has CDR1 MDHEN and CDR2 SYDVKM. The J segment lost 3 bases and the V segment lost 3 bases, leaving 9 bases of the junction unmatched. CDR3 length: 16 residues. The CDR3 coding sequence is TGTGCCAGCAGTTTCCGGACTAGCGTTACTATCTACGAGCAGTACTTC. Residues: CASSFRTSVTIYEQYF.

The table lists this clone with a count of one. This sample also contains other DNA sequences that code for the same CDR3. The rearrangement uses TRBV7-9 and TRBJ2-7; TRBD1 matches at 9 bases. CDR3 size: 16 residues. V was pared by 1 base and J by 4 bases, with 8 bases of the junction left unmatched. Looked up from germline, CDR1 is SEHNR and CDR2 is FQNEAQ (reference sequence). CDR3: CASSLVLTGGSYEQYF. The DNA of the CDR3 is TGTGCCAGCAGCTTAGTTTTAACAGGGGGCTCTTACGAGCAGTACTTC.

A remark on this clone: The sample has other DNA sequences that encode this CDR3 too. This chain joins TRBV9 and TRBJ2-3; D remains unclear. Germline V gene lookup returns CDR1 SGDLS and CDR2 YYNGEE. V was pared by 0 bases and J by 0 bases, with 5 bases between. This CDR3 has 14 amino acids. The CDR3 here is CASSVVSSTDTQYF. The CDR3 nucleotides are TGTGCCAGCAGCGTAGTGTCAAGCACAGATACGCAGTATTTT.

CDR3 sequence reads: CASSPLLLAGNQETQYF. CDR3 bases: TGTGCCAGCAGTCCCCTTTTACTAGCGGGGAACCAAGAGACCCAGTACTTC. The rearrangement joins TRBV6-6 to TRBJ2-5, with 10 bases that match TRBD2. Germline-derived CDR1 and CDR2 are MNHNY and SVGAGI (reference sequence). The V gene end was trimmed by 5 bases and the J gene end by 0 bases; junction bases not matched to a gene: 9. This CDR3 is 17 amino acids long.

The CDR3 sequence is CASSARRDSDWGTGELFF. The CDR3 coding sequence is TGTGCCAGCAGCGCGCGGAGGGACTCCGATTGGGGCACCGGGGAGCTGTTTTTT. The rearrangement uses TRBV9 and TRBJ2-2, with a possible D match to TRBD2 (6 bases). The length of the CDR3 is 18 residues. Germline V gives CDR1 SGDLS, CDR2 YYNGEE. V lost 3 bases, J lost 4 bases, and 22 bases lay in between.

V gene TRBV4-1 combines with J gene TRBJ1-5; D is unclear. Trimming cost V 1 base and J 2 bases, with 21 bases left between them. This CDR3 has 19 amino acids. Germline CDR1 is MGHRA and CDR2 is YSYEKL. CDR3 loop: CASSQVAGRSAGGNQPQHF. CDR3 DNA: TGCGCCAGCAGCCAAGTAGCCGGTAGGTCCGCCGGGGGCAATCAGCCCCAGCATTTT.

The J gene is TRBJ1-1, the V gene TRBV28, with 9 positions matching TRBD1. V gave up 6 bases and J gave up 6 bases; unmatched junction bases: 11. Germline V gives CDR1 MDHEN, CDR2 SYDVKM. The CDR3 loop spans 15 amino acids. The CDR3 reads CASSALTGGEAEAFF. The CDR3 nucleotides are TGTGCCAGCAGCGCCCTGACAGGGGGGGAGGCTGAAGCTTTCTTT.

The chain combines TRBV29-1 with TRBJ2-1; 10 bases are a match to TRBD1. The V segment lost 1 base and the J segment 5 bases; nucleotides outside the gene matches: 11. CDR1 is SQVTM and CDR2 is ANQGSEA in the germline V gene. The CDR3 runs 17 residues. CDR3 bases: TGCAGCGTTGAAGGTATCCCCGACAGGGGGCGCAACAATGAGCAGTTCTTC. Protein sequence: CSVEGIPDRGRNNEQFF.

This chain joins TRBV2 and TRBJ2-2; TRBD2 agrees at 15 bases. CDR1 and CDR2 (germline): SNHLY, FYNNEI. Losses at the gene ends were 5 bases for V and 7 bases for J; bases not matched to a gene: 5. This CDR3 is built from 16 residues. This CDR3 is CASSRTSGRAVGELFF. DNA for the CDR3: TGTGCCAGCAGTCGGACTAGCGGGAGGGCCGTCGGGGAGCTGTTTTTT.

The rearrangement joins TRBV7-9 to TRBJ2-7, with 7 bases that match TRBD1. With 3 bases clipped from V and 7 bases from J, the junction kept 15 bases outside the gene matches. Germline loops: CDR1 SEHNR, CDR2 FQNEAQ (reference sequence). The CDR3 totals 16 residues. CDR3 in amino acids: CASSFHSDRSLKEQYF. CDR3 nucleotides: TGTGCCAGCAGCTTCCACTCGGACAGGTCCTTGAAGGAGCAGTACTTC.

V gene TRBV12-3 or TRBV12-4 combines with J gene TRBJ1-2, with D tentatively TRBD1 (6 bases). Trimming took 4 bases from V and 4 from J, leaving 10 bases between them. The CDR3 totals 13 residues. The DNA for the CDR3 is TGTGCCAGCAGTTCACAGGGAATCTATGGCTACACCTTC. Its translation is CASSSQGIYGYTF.

This rearrangement joins TRBV28 to TRBJ2-2; 8 bases map to TRBD2. CDR3 size: 15 residues. The V gene's germline CDR1 is MDHEN and CDR2 SYDVKM. The J segment lost 7 bases and the V segment lost 7 bases, leaving 11 bases of the junction unmatched. CDR3 DNA: TGTGCCAGCAAACAGGGTTTAGCGGGAATCGGGGAGCTGTTTTTT. Translated: CASKQGLAGIGELFF.

This chain joins TRBV7-2 and TRBJ2-5, with TRBD2 matching 9 bases. The V gene's germline CDR1 is SGHTA and CDR2 FQGNSA. This CDR3 has 16 amino acids. The V and J ends lost 6 bases and 0 bases, in that order; junction bases with no gene match: 8. The CDR3 bases are TGTGCCAGCAGTCTGACTAGCGGAGGGTACCAAGAGACCCAGTACTTC. As protein: CASSLTSGGYQETQYF.